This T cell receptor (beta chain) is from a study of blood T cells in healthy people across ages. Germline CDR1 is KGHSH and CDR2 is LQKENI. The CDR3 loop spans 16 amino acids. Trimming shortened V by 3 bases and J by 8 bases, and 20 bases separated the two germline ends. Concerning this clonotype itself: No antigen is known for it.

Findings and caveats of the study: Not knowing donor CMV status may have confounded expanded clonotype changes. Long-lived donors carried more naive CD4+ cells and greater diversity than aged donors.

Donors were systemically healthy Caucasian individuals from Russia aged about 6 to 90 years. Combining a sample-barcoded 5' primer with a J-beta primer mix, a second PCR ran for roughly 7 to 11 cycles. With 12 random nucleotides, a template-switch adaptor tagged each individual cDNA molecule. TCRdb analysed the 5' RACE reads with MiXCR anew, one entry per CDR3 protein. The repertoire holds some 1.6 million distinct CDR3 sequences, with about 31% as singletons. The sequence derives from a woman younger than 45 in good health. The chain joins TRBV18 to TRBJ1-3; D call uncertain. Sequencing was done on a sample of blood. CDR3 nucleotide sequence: TGTGCCAGCTCACCCTCTGGACGGACCCTCGGTGACACCATATATTTT. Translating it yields CASSPSGRTLGDTIYF.